This record covers a single T cell receptor (beta chain). This record comes from a study of response to subunit inactivated influenza vaccine. One entry per CDR3 protein, called by TCRdb with MiXCR from the RT-PCR reads. Of 710,000 or so distinct CDR3 sequences in the sample, about a sixth were seen once. This CDR3 has 16 residues. This sequence was found in a man between 50 and 59 years old who received an inactivated influenza vaccine. V and J are TRBV21-1 and TRBJ2-7; the table gives TRBD1 as D, unverified against the DNA. TRBV21-1 is deemed a pseudogene. Sequenced material: PBMCs from blood, taken 11 to 12 days after vaccination. The DNA of the CDR3 is TGTGCGCGAGGACCACCGCCGGGACGGACGCATTACGAGCAGTACTTC. This sequence encodes CARGPPPGRTHYEQYF.